A single TCR beta chain is shown here with its context. Its specificity is not known. These data are taken from a study of T cell repertoires in cytomegalovirus infection. Regarding the study as a whole: There were carriers of CMV plus the relevant HLA, and cumulative public TCR beta family frequency identified them.

TCRdb reprocessed the reads with MiXCR, giving one entry per CDR3 protein. The table shows around 740,000 distinct CDR3 sequences, with 35% occurring only once. The sequencing sample was made of PBMCs. The sequence was obtained from a human donor in good health (CMV status not recorded). Some clones in this sample may be carry-over from other donors' samples.

The CDR3 DNA follows: TGTGCCAGTAGACTTCAGGGGTTGCGCACTGAAGCTTTCTTT. Its protein product is CASRLQGLRTEAFF. J is TRBJ1-1 and V is TRBV19, with D possibly TRBD1 on 6 matching bases. Germline values: CDR1 LNHDA, CDR2 SQIVND (reference sequence). V lost 6 bases to trimming and J lost 4 bases, with 15 bases between them. This CDR3 has 14 residues.